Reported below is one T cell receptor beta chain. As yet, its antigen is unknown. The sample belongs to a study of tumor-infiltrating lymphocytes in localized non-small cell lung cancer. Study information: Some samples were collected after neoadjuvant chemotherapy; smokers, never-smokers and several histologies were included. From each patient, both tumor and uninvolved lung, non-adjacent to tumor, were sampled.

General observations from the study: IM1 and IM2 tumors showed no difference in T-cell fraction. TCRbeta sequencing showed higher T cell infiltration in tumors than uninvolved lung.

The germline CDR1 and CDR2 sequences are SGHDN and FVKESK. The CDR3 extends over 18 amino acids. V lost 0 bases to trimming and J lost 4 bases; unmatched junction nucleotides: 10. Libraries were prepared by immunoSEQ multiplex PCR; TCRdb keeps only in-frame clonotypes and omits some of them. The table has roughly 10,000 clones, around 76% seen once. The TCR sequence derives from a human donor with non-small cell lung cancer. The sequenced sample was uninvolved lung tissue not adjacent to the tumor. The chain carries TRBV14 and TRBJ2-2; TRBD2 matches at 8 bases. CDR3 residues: CASSQDRSGSRSTGELFF. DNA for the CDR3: TGTGCCAGCAGCCAAGATAGGAGCGGGAGTAGGTCCACCGGGGAGCTGTTTTTT.